The 5 T cell receptor beta chains below were found in one sample sequenced in a study of blood T cells in healthy people across ages. Together with a sample-barcoded 5' primer, a J-beta primer mix was included in a second PCR lasting about 6 to 11 cycles. TCRdb re-derived calls from the 5' RACE reads in MiXCR, one entry per CDR3 protein. There are hundreds of thousands of distinct CDR3 sequences in the sample; under 25% occur only once, and about 3.6% lies in the top ten. Sample: blood. The source is a man aged 65 to 85 in good health.

V is TRBV2 and J is TRBJ2-7, with 7 bases matching TRBD2. The V gene's germline CDR1 is SNHLY and CDR2 FYNNEI. Unmatched junction bases numbered 7, after V lost 2 bases and J lost 3 bases. The CDR3 consists of 15 residues. DNA for the CDR3: TGTGCCAGCAGTGAATATCTAGCGGATAACTACGAGCAGTACTTC. This codes for CASSEYLADNYEQYF. Supplemented by reference TRBV2 and TRBJ2-7, the full variable domain reads EPEVTQTPSHQVTQMGQEVILRCVPISNHLYFYWYRQILGQKVEFLVSFYNNEISEKSEIFDDQFSVERPDGSNFTLKIRSTKLEDSAMYFCASSEYLADNYEQYFGPGTRLTVT.

The genes are TRBV27 and TRBJ2-1; 10 bases line up with TRBD1. With 5 bases clipped from V and 2 bases from J, the junction kept 3 bases outside the gene matches. The germline V gene encodes CDR1 MNHEY and CDR2 SMNVEV (reference sequence). The CDR3 loop spans 15 amino acids. CDR3 bases: TGTGCCAGCAGTGCTGACAGGGGGCCCTACAATGAGCAGTTCTTC. Amino acids: CASSADRGPYNEQFF.

This clonotype was seen only a few times. This rearrangement joins TRBV20-1 to TRBJ2-3; D is undetermined. Germline CDR1 reads DFQATT; CDR2 reads SNEGSKA (reference sequence). V was clipped by 5 bases and J by 2 bases, with 5 bases between them. CDR3 length: 11 residues. CDR3 in DNA: TGCAGTGCTCCTAACACAGATACGCAGTATTTT. Encoded protein: CSAPNTDTQYF.

The chain is built from TRBV7-9 and TRBJ1-1; no clear D. Germline CDR1 reads SEHNR; CDR2 reads FQNEAQ (reference sequence). This CDR3 has 14 amino acids. Trimming removed 2 bases from V and 1 base from J, with 8 bases in between. The CDR3 DNA reads as TGTGCCAGCAGCTTAATGACGGAGAACACTGAAGCTTTCTTT. Its translation: CASSLMTENTEAFF.

Of note for this clonotype: The junction does not match germline at one end; this may be a read error. The rearrangement uses TRBV28 and TRBJ2-1; D is perhaps TRBD2 (5 bases). Germline CDR1 is MDHEN and CDR2 is SYDVKM. The CDR3 contains 16 residues. The CDR3 DNA reads as TGTGCCAGCAGTTTAGCGGGCGAGGTGATCTACGATGAGCAGTTCTTC. It is translated as CASSLAGEVIYDEQFF.